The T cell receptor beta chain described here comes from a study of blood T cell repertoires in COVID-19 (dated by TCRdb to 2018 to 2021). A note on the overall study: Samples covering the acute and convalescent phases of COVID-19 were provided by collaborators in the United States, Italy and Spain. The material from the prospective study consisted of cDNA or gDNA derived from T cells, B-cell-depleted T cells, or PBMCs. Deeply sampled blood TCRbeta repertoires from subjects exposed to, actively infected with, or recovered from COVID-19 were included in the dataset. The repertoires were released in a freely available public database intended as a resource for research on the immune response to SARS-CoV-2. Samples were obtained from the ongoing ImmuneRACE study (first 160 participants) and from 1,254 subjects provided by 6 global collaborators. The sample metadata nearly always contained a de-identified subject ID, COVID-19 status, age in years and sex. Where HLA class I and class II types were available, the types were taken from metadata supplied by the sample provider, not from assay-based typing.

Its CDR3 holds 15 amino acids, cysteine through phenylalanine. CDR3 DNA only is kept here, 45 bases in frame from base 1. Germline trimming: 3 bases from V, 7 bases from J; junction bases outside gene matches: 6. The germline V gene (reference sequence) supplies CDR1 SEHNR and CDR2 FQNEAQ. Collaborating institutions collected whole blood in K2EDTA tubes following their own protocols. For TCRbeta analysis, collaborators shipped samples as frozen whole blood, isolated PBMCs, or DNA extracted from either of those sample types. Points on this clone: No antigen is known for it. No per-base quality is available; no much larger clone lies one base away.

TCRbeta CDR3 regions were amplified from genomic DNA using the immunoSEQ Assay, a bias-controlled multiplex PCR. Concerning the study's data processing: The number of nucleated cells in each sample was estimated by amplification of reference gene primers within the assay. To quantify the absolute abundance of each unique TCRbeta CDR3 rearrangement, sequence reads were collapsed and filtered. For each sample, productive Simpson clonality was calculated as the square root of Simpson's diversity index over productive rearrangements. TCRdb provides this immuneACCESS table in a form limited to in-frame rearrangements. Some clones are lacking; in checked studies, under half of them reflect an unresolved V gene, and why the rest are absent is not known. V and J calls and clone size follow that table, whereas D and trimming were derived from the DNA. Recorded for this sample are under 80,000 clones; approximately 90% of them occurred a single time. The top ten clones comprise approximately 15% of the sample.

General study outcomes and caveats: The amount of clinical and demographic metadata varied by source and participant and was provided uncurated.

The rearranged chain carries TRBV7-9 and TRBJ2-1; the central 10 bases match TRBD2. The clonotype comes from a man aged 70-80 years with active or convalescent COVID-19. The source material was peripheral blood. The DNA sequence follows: TGTGCCAGCAGCTTTGCTAGCGGGAGTGGGAATGAGCAGTTCTTC. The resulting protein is CASSFASGSGNEQFF.